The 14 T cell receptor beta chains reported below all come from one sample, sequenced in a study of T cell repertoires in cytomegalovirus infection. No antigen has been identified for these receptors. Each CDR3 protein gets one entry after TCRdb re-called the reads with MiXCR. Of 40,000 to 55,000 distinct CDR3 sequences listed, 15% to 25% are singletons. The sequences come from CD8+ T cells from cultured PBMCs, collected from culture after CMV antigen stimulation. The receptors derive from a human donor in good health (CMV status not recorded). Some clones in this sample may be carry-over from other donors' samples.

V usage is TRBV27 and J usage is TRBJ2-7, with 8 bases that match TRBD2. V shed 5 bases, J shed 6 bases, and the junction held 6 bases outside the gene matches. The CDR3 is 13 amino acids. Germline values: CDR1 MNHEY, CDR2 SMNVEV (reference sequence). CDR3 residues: CASSPGLGGEQYF. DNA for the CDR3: TGTGCCAGCAGTCCGGGACTAGGAGGCGAGCAGTACTTC.

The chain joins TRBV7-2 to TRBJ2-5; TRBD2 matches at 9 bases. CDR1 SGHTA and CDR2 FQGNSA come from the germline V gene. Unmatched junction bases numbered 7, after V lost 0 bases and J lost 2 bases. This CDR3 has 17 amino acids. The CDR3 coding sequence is TGTGCCAGCAGCTTAGCGCGCGGGGGGGCGACACAAGAGACCCAGTACTTC. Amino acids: CASSLARGGATQETQYF. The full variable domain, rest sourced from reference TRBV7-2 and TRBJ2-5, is GAGVSQSPSNKVTEKGKDVELRCDPISGHTALYWYRQSLGQGLEFLIYFQGNSAPDKSGLPSDRFSAERTGGSVSTLTIQRTQQEDSAVYLCASSLARGGATQETQYFGPGTRLLVL.

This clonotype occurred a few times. For the CDR3, the DNA is TGTGCCAGCAGCTTCCCCGCCCGGACTAGCGGGGTGTACCAAGAGACCCAGTACTTC. Translated, it gives CASSFPARTSGVYQETQYF. This sequence joins TRBV7-9 and TRBJ2-5; 12 bases map to TRBD2. J gave up 0 bases and V 3 bases, and 11 bases lay outside the gene matches. There are 19 residues in the CDR3. Germline loops: CDR1 SEHNR, CDR2 FQNEAQ (reference sequence).

The CDR3: CASSPSGGDTEAFF. The DNA of the CDR3 is TGTGCCAGCAGCCCGTCTGGCGGCGACACTGAAGCTTTCTTT. The V call is TRBV7-6, the J call TRBJ1-1, with unresolved D. The CDR3 contains 14 residues. CDR1 SGHVS and CDR2 FNYEAQ come from the germline V gene. V was trimmed by 5 bases and J by 3 bases, leaving 13 bases between them.

The CDR3 nucleotides read TGTGCCACCAGCGGGGCGGACAGCTATAGCAATCAGCCCCAGCATTTT. Translating gives CATSGADSYSNQPQHF. The rearrangement links TRBV15 to TRBJ1-5; D may be TRBD1 (6 bases). Germline values: CDR1 LNHNV, CDR2 YYDKDF (reference sequence). The CDR3 is made up of 16 amino acids. V was pared by 5 bases and J by 0 bases, with 14 bases between.

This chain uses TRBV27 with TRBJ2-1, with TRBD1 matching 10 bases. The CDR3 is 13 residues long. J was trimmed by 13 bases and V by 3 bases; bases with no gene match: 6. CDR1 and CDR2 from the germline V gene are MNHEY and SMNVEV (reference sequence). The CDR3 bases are TGTGCCAGCAGTTTCCACGACAGGGGGCAACAGTTCTTC. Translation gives CASSFHDRGQQFF.

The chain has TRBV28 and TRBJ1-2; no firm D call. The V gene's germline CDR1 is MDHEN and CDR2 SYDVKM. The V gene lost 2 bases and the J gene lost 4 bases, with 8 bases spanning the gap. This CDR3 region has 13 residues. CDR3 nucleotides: TGTGCCAGCAGTTTAGGCGCTTTCTATGGCTACACCTTC. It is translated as CASSLGAFYGYTF.

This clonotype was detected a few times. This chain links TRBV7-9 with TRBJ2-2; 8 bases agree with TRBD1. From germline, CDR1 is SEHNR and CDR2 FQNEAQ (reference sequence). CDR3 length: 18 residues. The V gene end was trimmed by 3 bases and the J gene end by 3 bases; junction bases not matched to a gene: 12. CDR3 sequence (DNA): TGTGCCAGCAGCTTCAACACCGGGACAGGCCCTTACACCGGGGAGCTGTTTTTT. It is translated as CASSFNTGTGPYTGELFF.

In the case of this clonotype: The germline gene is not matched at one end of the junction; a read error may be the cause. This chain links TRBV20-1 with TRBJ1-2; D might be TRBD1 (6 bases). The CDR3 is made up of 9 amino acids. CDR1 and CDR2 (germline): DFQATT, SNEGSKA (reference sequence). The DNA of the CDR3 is TGCCGTGCTAGAACCCGACAGGTCTTC. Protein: CRARTRQVF.

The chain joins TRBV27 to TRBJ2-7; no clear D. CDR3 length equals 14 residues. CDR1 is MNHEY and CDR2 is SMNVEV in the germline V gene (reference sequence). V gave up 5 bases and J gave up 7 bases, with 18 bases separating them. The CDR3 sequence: CASSIGRVGQEQYF. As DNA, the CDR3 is TGTGCCAGCAGTATTGGACGGGTCGGGCAGGAGCAGTACTTC.

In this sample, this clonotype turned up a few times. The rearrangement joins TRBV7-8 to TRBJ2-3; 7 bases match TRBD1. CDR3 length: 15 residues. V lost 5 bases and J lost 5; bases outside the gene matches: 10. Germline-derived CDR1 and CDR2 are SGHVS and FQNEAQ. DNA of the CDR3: TGTGCCAGCAGCCTGACAGGGTCCGATGGAGATACGCAGTATTTT. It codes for CASSLTGSDGDTQYF. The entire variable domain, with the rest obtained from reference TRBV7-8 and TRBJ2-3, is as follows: GAGVSQSPRYKVAKRGQDVALRCDPISGHVSLFWYQQALGQGPEFLTYFQNEAQLDKSGLPSDRFFAERPEGSVSTLKIQRTQQEDSAVYLCASSLTGSDGDTQYFGPGTRLTVL.

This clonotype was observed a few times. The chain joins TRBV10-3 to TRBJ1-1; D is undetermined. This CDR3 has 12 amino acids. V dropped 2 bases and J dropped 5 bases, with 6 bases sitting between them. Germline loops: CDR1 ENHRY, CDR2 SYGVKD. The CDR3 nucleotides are TGTGCCATCAGTGAGAAAGGGACTGAAGCTTTCTTT. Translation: CAISEKGTEAFF.

CDR3 sequence: CASSVLAGLEAFF. Written as DNA, the CDR3 is TGTGCCAGCAGTGTCCTTGCGGGCCTTGAAGCTTTCTTT. This chain links TRBV12-3 or TRBV12-4 with TRBJ1-1, with no clear D. V was trimmed by 5 bases and J by 7 bases, leaving 14 bases between them. This CDR3 contains 13 residues.

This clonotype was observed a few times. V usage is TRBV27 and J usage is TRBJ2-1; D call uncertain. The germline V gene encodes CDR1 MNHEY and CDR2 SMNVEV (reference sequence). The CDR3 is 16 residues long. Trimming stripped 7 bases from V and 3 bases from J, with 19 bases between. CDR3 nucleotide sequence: TGTGCCAGCACGCCTCGACCGGCTAATATCTACAATGAGCAGTTCTTC. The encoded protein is CASTPRPANIYNEQFF.